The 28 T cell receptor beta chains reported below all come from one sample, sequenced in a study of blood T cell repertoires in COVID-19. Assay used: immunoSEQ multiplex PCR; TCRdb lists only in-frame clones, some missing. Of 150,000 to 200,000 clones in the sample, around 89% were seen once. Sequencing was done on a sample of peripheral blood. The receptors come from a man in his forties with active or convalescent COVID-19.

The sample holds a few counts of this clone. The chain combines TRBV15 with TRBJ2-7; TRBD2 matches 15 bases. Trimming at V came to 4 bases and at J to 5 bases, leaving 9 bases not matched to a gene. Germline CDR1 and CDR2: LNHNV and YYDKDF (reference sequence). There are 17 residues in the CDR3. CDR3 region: CATSIGGLAGGVHEQYF. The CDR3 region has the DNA TGTGCCACCAGCATTGGGGGACTAGCGGGAGGAGTCCACGAGCAGTACTTC. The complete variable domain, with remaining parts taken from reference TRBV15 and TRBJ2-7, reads DAMVIQNPRYQVTQFGKPVTLSCSQTLNHNVMYWYQQKSSQAPKLLFHYYDKDFNNEADTPDNFQSRRPNTSFCFLDIRSPGLGDTAMYLCATSIGGLAGGVHEQYFGPGTRLTVT.

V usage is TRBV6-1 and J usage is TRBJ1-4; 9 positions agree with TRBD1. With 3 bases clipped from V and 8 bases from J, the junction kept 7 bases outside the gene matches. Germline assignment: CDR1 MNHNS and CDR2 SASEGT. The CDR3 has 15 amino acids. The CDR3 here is CASSDAGTGNEKLFF. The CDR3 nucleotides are TGTGCCAGCAGTGACGCCGGGACAGGGAACGAAAAACTGTTTTTT.

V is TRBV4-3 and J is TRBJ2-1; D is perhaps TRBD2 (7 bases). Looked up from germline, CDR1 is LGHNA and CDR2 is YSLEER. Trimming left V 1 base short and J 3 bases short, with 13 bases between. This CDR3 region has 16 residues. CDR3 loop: CASSQVGGAVYNEQFF. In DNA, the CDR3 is TGCGCCAGCAGCCAAGTAGGGGGGGCGGTCTACAATGAGCAGTTCTTC.

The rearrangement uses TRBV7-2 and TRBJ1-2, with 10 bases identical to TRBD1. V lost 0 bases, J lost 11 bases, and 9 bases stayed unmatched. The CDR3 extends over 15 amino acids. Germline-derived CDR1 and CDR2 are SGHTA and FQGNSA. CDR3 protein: CASSLAGQGIQRYTF. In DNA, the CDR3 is TGTGCCAGCAGCTTAGCGGGACAGGGGATTCAAAGATACACCTTC.

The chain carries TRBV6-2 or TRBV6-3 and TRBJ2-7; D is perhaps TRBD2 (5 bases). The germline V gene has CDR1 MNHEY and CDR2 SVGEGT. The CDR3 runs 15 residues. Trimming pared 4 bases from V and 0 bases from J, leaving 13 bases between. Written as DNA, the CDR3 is TGTGCCAGCAGTTCCAGGACTTACAGCTCCTACGAGCAGTACTTC. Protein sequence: CASSSRTYSSYEQYF.

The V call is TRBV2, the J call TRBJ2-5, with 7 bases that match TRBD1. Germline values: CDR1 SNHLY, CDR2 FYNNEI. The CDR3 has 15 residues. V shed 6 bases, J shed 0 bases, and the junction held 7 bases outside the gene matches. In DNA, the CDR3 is TGTGCCAGCAGAACAAGGGACAGCCACCAAGAGACCCAGTACTTC. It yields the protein CASRTRDSHQETQYF. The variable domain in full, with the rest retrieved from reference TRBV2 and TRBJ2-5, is EPEVTQTPSHQVTQMGQEVILRCVPISNHLYFYWYRQILGQKVEFLVSFYNNEISEKSEIFDDQFSVERPDGSNFTLKIRSTKLEDSAMYFCASRTRDSHQETQYFGPGTRLLVL.

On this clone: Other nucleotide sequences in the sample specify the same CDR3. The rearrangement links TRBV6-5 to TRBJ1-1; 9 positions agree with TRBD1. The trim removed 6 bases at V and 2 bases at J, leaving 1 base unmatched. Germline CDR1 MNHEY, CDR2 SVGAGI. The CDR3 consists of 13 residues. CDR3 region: CASRDRGNTEAFF. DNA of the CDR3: TGTGCCAGCAGGGACAGGGGAAACACTGAAGCTTTCTTT.

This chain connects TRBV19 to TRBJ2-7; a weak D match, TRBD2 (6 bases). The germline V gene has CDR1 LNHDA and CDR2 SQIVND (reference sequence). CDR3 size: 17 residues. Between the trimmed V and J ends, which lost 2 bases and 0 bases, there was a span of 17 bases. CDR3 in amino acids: CASSILGRGPSSYEQYF. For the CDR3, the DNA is TGTGCCAGTAGTATATTGGGGCGGGGACCAAGCTCCTACGAGCAGTACTTC.

CDR3 sequence: CASSLGTSVGDTQYF. As DNA, the CDR3 is TGTGCCAGCAGCTTAGGGACTAGCGTAGGAGATACGCAGTATTTT. This chain connects TRBV5-4 to TRBJ2-3; 10 bases match TRBD2. V lost 2 bases and J lost 5; bases outside the gene matches: 5. Germline V gene data show CDR1 as SGHNT and CDR2 as YYREEE (reference sequence). The CDR3 has 15 amino acids.

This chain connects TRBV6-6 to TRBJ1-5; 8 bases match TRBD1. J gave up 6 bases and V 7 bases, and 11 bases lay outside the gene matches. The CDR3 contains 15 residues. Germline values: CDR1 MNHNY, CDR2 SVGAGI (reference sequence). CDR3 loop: CASTVQGVTGQPQHF. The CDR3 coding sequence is TGTGCCAGCACCGTACAGGGGGTTACCGGTCAGCCCCAGCATTTT.

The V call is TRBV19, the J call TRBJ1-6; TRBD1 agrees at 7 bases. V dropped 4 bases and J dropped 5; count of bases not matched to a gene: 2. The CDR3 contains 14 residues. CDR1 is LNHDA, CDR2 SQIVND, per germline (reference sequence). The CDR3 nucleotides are TGTGCCAGTAGTAACGACAGGGATAATTCACCCCTCCACTTT. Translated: CASSNDRDNSPLHF.

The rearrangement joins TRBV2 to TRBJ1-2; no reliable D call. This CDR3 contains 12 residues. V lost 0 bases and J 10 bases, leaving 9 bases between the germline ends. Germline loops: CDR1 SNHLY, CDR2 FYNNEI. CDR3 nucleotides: TGTGCCAGCAGTGAAGCGAGAAGCTACTACACCTTC. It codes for CASSEARSYYTF.

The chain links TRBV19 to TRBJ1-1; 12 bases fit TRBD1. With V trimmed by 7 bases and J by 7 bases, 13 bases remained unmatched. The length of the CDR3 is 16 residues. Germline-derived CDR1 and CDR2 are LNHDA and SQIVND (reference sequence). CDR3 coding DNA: TGTGCCAGTACAAATTACCGGGACAGGGGGCAGGGTGAAGCTTTCTTT. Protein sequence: CASTNYRDRGQGEAFF.

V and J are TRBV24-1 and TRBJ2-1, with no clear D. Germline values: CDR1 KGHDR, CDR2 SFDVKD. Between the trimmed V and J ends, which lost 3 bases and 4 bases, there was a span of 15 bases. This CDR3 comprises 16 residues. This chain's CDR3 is CATSDGRLYLYNEQFF. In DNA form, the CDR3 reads TGTGCCACCAGTGATGGCAGACTCTATCTGTACAATGAGCAGTTCTTC.

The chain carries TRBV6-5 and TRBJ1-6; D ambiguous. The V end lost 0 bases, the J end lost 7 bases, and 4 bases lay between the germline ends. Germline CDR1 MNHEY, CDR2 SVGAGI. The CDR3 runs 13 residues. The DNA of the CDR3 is TGTGCCAGCAGTTACTCTCAAAATTCACCCCTCCACTTT. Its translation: CASSYSQNSPLHF.

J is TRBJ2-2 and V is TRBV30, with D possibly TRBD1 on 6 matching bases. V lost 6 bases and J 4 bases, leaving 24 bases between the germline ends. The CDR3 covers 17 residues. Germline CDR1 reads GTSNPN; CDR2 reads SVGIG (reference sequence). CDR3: CACNELWGRRSTGELFF. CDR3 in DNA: TGTGCCTGCAACGAGTTATGGGGGCGAAGGTCCACCGGGGAGCTGTTTTTT.

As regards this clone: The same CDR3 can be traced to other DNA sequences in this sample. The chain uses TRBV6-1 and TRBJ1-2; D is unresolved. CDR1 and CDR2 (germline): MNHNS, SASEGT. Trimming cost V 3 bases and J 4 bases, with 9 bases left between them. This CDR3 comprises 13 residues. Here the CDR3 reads CASSEGRGYGYTF. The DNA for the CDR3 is TGTGCCAGCAGTGAGGGCCGGGGCTATGGCTACACCTTC.

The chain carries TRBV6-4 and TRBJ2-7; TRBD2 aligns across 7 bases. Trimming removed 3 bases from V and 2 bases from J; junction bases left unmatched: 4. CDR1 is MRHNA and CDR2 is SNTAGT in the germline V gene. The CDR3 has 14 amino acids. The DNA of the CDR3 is TGTGCCAGCAGTGAGACTAGCAGCACCTACGAGCAGTACTTC. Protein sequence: CASSETSSTYEQYF.

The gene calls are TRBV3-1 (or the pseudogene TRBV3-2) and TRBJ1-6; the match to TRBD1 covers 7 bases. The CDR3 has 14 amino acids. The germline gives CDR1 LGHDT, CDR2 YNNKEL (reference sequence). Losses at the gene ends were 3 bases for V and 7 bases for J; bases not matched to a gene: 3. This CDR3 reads CASSHSGGNSPLHF. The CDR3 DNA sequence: TGTGCCAGCAGCCATTCAGGGGGGAATTCACCCCTCCACTTT.

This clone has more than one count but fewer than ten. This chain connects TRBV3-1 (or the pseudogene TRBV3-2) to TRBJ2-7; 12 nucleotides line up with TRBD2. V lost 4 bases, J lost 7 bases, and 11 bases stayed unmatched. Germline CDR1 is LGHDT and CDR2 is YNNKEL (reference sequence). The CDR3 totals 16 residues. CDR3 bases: TGTGCCAGCAGCCCCTTCCCTAGCGGGGGGGCGGGTGAGCAGTACTTC. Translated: CASSPFPSGGAGEQYF.

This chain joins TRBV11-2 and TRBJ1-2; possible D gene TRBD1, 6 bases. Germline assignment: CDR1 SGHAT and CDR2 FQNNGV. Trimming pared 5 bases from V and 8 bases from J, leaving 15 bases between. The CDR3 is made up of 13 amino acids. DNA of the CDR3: TGTGCCAGCAGCCTCGGGGGGCGTGGAGGCTACACCTTC. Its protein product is CASSLGGRGGYTF.

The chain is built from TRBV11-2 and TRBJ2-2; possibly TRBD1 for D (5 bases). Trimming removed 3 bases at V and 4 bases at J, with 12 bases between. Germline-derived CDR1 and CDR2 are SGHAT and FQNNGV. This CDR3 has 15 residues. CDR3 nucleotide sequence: TGTGCCAGCAGCTTTGCAGGGCCACTCACCGGGGAGCTGTTTTTT. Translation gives CASSFAGPLTGELFF. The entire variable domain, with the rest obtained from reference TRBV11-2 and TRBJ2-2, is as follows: EAGVAQSPRYKIIEKRQSVAFWCNPISGHATLYWYQQILGQGPKLLIQFQNNGVVDDSQLPKDRFSAERLKGVDSTLKIQPAKLEDSAVYLCASSFAGPLTGELFFGEGSRLTVL.

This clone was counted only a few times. CDR3 sequence: CASSDSGSSYNEQFF. The CDR3, as DNA: TGTGCCAGCAGTGACTCTGGCAGCTCCTACAATGAGCAGTTCTTC. The chain recombines TRBV6-4 with TRBJ2-1; D ambiguous. The V end lost 0 bases, the J end lost 0 bases, and 6 bases lay between the germline ends. This CDR3 is built from 15 residues. Germline lookup yields CDR1 MRHNA and CDR2 SNTAGT.

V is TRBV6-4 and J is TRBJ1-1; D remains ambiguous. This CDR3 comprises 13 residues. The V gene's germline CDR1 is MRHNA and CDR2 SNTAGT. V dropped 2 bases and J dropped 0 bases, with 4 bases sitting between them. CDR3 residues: CASSDELNTEAFF. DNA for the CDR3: TGTGCCAGCAGTGACGAGCTGAACACTGAAGCTTTCTTT.

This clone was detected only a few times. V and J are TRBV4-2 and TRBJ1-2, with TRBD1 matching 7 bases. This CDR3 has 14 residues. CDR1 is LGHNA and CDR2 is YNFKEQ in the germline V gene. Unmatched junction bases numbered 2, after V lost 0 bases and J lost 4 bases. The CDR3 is CASSQDPGGYGYTF. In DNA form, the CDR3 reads TGTGCCAGCAGCCAAGATCCAGGGGGCTATGGCTACACCTTC.

The CDR3 spells CSVEGIGTGGNYGYTF. The CDR3 nucleotides read TGCAGCGTTGAAGGGATAGGGACAGGAGGTAACTATGGCTACACCTTC. The genes are TRBV29-1 and TRBJ1-2; 8 bases match TRBD1. V was pared by 1 base and J by 1 base, with 8 bases of the junction left unmatched. Per germline, CDR1 SQVTM and CDR2 ANQGSEA. This CDR3 region has 16 residues.

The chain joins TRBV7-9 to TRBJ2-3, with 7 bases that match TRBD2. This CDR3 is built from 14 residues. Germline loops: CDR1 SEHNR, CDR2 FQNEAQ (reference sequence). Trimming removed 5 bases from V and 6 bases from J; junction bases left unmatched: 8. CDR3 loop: CASSKVGGLDTQYF. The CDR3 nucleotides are TGTGCCAGCAGCAAAGTGGGGGGGTTGGATACGCAGTATTTT.

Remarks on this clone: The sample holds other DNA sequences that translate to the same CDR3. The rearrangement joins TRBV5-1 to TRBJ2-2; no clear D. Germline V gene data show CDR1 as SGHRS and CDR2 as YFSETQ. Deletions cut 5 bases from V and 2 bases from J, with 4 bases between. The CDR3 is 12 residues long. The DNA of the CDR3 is TGCGCCAGCAGTCGTAACACCGGGGAGCTGTTTTTT. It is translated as CASSRNTGELFF. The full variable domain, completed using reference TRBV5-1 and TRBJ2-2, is KAGVTQTPRYLIKTRGQQVTLSCSPISGHRSVSWYQQTPGQGLQFLFEYFSETQRNKGNFPGRFSGRQFSNSRSEMNVSTLELGDSALYLCASSRNTGELFFGEGSRLTVL.